These 25 T cell receptor beta chains originate from one sample sequenced in a study of CD8 T cells in ankylosing spondylitis. General study points: Ankylosing spondylitis blood appeared to be characterized by a TCR beta motif of roughly eight highly homologous variants.

No antigen has been identified for these receptors. A single record per CDR3 protein comes from TCRdb applying MiXCR to the 5' RACE reads. The table lists roughly 450,000 distinct CDR3 sequences, approximately 26% of them singletons. The sequenced sample was blood, either unsorted or a sorted T cell fraction (not recorded which). The receptors were sampled from a male donor with ankylosing spondylitis.

This clonotype turned up a few times. J is TRBJ1-1 and V is TRBV7-2; perhaps TRBD1 as D (5 bases). The length of the CDR3 is 14 residues. The germline V gene encodes CDR1 SGHTA and CDR2 FQGNSA. V was pared by 7 bases and J by 2 bases, with 14 bases between. DNA of the CDR3: TGTGCCAGCACCCGGGGCGGCAGAAACACTGAAGCTTTCTTT. Protein product: CASTRGGRNTEAFF.

This clonotype occurred a few times. The J gene is TRBJ1-2, the V gene TRBV15; D is undetermined. The V end was cut by 5 bases, the J end by 4 bases, with 8 bases between. Germline V CDR1 and CDR2: LNHNV, YYDKDF (reference sequence). The CDR3 loop spans 12 amino acids. The DNA for the CDR3 is TGTGCCACCAGCCGCGACATCTATGGCTACACCTTC. Translation: CATSRDIYGYTF.

Only a few counts were recorded for this clonotype. The rearrangement joins TRBV12-3 or TRBV12-4 to TRBJ2-1, with 9 positions matching TRBD2. CDR3 length: 15 residues. V lost 6 bases and J lost 9; bases outside the gene matches: 12. This chain's CDR3 is CASRPSSGKNLEQFF. The CDR3, as DNA: TGTGCCAGCAGACCCTCTAGCGGGAAAAATCTTGAGCAGTTCTTC.

This clonotype turned up a few times. The genes are TRBV29-1 and TRBJ2-2, with TRBD2 matching over 8 bases. Germline CDR1 and CDR2: SQVTM and ANQGSEA. The CDR3 extends over 13 amino acids. The ends lost 1 base at V and 6 bases at J; junction bases unmatched: 1. CDR3 sequence: CSVEAGGSGELFF. Written as DNA, the CDR3 is TGCAGCGTTGAAGCGGGAGGGTCCGGGGAGCTGTTTTTT.

V and J are TRBV7-2 and TRBJ2-1, with TRBD2 identical over 11 bases. After removal of 5 bases from V and 9 bases from J, the junction contained 15 bases not matched to a gene. In germline, CDR1 is SGHTA, CDR2 FQGNSA. This CDR3 contains 17 residues. The CDR3 DNA reads as TGTGCCAGCAGCCCGCTTTTGACTAGCGGGATTCCTGCTGAGCAGTTCTTC. It encodes CASSPLLTSGIPAEQFF.

The V and J genes are TRBV12-3 or TRBV12-4 and TRBJ1-2; D unclear. V was cut by 5 bases and J by 8 bases, with 21 bases left in between. The CDR3 consists of 15 residues. The CDR3 region has the DNA TGTGCCAGCAGTCCAGGCCCGGAGGAGGAGTACGGCTACACCTTC. This encodes CASSPGPEEEYGYTF.

The table lists this clonotype with a few counts. The chain carries TRBV19 and TRBJ2-5, with 12 bases aligning to TRBD2. CDR3 length: 15 residues. V was clipped by 10 bases and J by 2 bases; unmatched bases: 8. Per the germline V gene, CDR1 is LNHDA and CDR2 is SQIVND (reference sequence). The CDR3 here is CATGRLAGVQETQYF. The CDR3 DNA follows: TGTGCCACCGGACGACTAGCGGGAGTACAAGAGACCCAGTACTTC.

This clonotype was seen only a few times. This chain joins TRBV18 and TRBJ2-3, with D unresolved. V dropped 0 bases and J dropped 2 bases, with 3 bases sitting between them. The germline V gene has CDR1 KGHSH and CDR2 LQKENI. The CDR3 totals 13 residues. The CDR3, as DNA: TGTGCCAGCTCACCACCGATCACAGATACGCAGTATTTT. It specifies CASSPPITDTQYF.

The CDR3 is CASSFTGGSQPQHF. The CDR3 DNA reads as TGTGCCAGTAGCTTTACAGGGGGCTCTCAGCCCCAGCATTTT. V gene TRBV19 combines with J gene TRBJ1-5; 9 positions agree with TRBD1. The CDR3 runs 14 residues. Germline V lookup: CDR1 LNHDA, CDR2 SQIVND (reference sequence). With 6 bases clipped from V and 6 bases from J, the junction kept 6 bases outside the gene matches.

The V gene is TRBV5-1, the J gene TRBJ2-6; no firm D call. This CDR3 is built from 15 residues. Germline values: CDR1 SGHRS, CDR2 YFSETQ. Trimming cost V 2 bases and J 0 bases, with 6 bases left between them. The CDR3, as DNA: TGCGCCAGCAGCTTCTCAAGCTCTGGGGCCAACGTCCTGACTTTC. This gives the protein CASSFSSSGANVLTF.

This clonotype has a handful of counts. The J gene is TRBJ2-3, the V gene TRBV7-6, with D uncertain. V was pared by 1 base and J by 2 bases, with 7 bases between. Germline CDR1 and CDR2: SGHVS and FNYEAQ. This CDR3 region has 14 residues. CDR3 sequence: CASSLVLSTDTQYF. As DNA, the CDR3 is TGTGCCAGCAGCTTAGTACTTTCCACAGATACGCAGTATTTT.

The chain couples TRBV12-3 or TRBV12-4 to TRBJ1-5; TRBD1 matches 8 bases. The CDR3 is made up of 18 amino acids. After removal of 2 bases from V and 5 bases from J, the junction contained 14 bases not matched to a gene. The CDR3 spells CASSLPWIGTGGDQPQHF. CDR3 sequence (DNA): TGTGCCAGCAGTTTACCCTGGATCGGGACAGGAGGAGATCAGCCCCAGCATTTT.

The chain joins TRBV11-3 to TRBJ2-1; 11 bases fit TRBD2. V lost 2 bases to trimming and J lost 0 bases; unmatched junction nucleotides: 0. This CDR3 has 16 amino acids. Per the germline V gene, CDR1 is SGHNT and CDR2 is YENEEA. This chain's CDR3 is CASSLLAGGSYNEQFF. The CDR3 DNA reads as TGTGCCAGCAGCTTACTAGCGGGAGGCTCCTACAATGAGCAGTTCTTC.

This clonotype was seen repeatedly, ten times or more. The chain carries TRBV5-1 and TRBJ2-1; no clear D gene. The CDR3 contains 16 residues. The V end lost 1 base, the J end lost 0 bases, and 11 bases lay between the germline ends. Germline V gives CDR1 SGHRS, CDR2 YFSETQ. The CDR3 is CASSLYSSISYNEQFF. The CDR3 DNA sequence: TGCGCCAGCAGCTTGTACTCATCGATCTCCTACAATGAGCAGTTCTTC.

This clonotype was seen a few times. The chain employs TRBV6-1 and TRBJ2-7; D possibly matches TRBD1 or TRBD2 (6 bases each). CDR3 length: 15 amino acids. Trimming took off 3 bases at V and 4 bases at J, with 16 bases between the two ends. Germline CDR1 and CDR2: MNHNS and SASEGT. The DNA for the CDR3 is TGTGCCAGCAGTGACGGGGGATTGGACAGATACGAGCAGTACGTC. Protein product: CASSDGGLDRYEQYV.

The table lists this clonotype with a few counts. The J gene is TRBJ2-1, the V gene TRBV7-6, with TRBD2 identical over 11 bases. The V gene end was trimmed by 4 bases and the J gene end by 6 bases; junction bases not matched to a gene: 8. The CDR3 loop spans 16 amino acids. Per the germline V gene, CDR1 is SGHVS and CDR2 is FNYEAQ. The CDR3 sequence is CASSSATSGSINEQFF. For the CDR3, the DNA is TGTGCCAGCAGCTCCGCTACTAGCGGGAGTATCAATGAGCAGTTCTTC. Filled out from reference TRBV7-6 and TRBJ2-1, the complete variable domain reads GAGVSQSPRYKVTKRGQDVALRCDPISGHVSLYWYRQALGQGPEFLTYFNYEAQQDKSGLPNDRFSAERPEGSISTLTIQRTEQRDSAMYRCASSSATSGSINEQFFGPGTRLTVL.

V gene TRBV3-1 combines with J gene TRBJ2-2; a possible D gene is TRBD2 (6 bases). Germline V CDR1 and CDR2: LGHDT, YNNKEL (reference sequence). The CDR3 has 14 residues. V lost 4 bases, J lost 7 bases, and 13 bases lay in between. CDR3 loop: CASSRGNGGGELFF. The CDR3 DNA follows: TGTGCCAGCAGCCGTGGGAACGGGGGCGGGGAGCTGTTTTTT.

This clonotype came up a few times. The chain joins TRBV7-2 to TRBJ1-1; D not certain. Trimming took 0 bases from V and 6 from J, leaving 11 bases between them. The CDR3 extends over 14 amino acids. The germline V gene encodes CDR1 SGHTA and CDR2 FQGNSA. This CDR3 is CASSLAAIKAEAFF. CDR3 DNA sequence: TGTGCCAGCAGCTTAGCGGCTATTAAGGCTGAAGCTTTCTTT.

The chain employs TRBV3-1 and TRBJ1-2, with D unresolved. Trimming removed 0 bases at V and 7 bases at J, with 12 bases between. The CDR3 length is 14 residues. CDR1 is LGHDT, CDR2 YNNKEL, per germline (reference sequence). In nucleotides, the CDR3 is TGTGCCAGCAGCCAAGACGCTTTTCGGGGTGGCTACACCTTC. This translates into CASSQDAFRGGYTF.

This sequence joins TRBV20-1 and TRBJ2-1; no clear D. Germline V gene data show CDR1 as DFQATT and CDR2 as SNEGSKA (reference sequence). Trimming stripped 3 bases from V and 8 bases from J, with 17 bases between. CDR3 size: 14 residues. CDR3 sequence: CSARAGFRVDEQFF. The CDR3, as DNA: TGCAGTGCTAGGGCCGGTTTCCGTGTGGATGAGCAGTTCTTC.

The V and J genes are TRBV24-1 and TRBJ1-5; 9 bases are shared with TRBD1. CDR1 and CDR2 from the germline V gene are KGHDR and SFDVKD. Trimming removed 4 bases from V and 3 bases from J; junction bases left unmatched: 6. This CDR3 is 16 amino acids long. CDR3 loop: CATSDGTGKDNQPQHF. The CDR3 coding sequence is TGTGCCACCAGTGACGGGACAGGGAAAGACAATCAGCCCCAGCATTTT.

The V call is TRBV3-1, the J call TRBJ1-1; no clear D. Trimming removed 1 base at V and 4 bases at J, with 10 bases between. The CDR3 extends over 14 amino acids. The germline gives CDR1 LGHDT, CDR2 YNNKEL (reference sequence). As DNA, the CDR3 is TGTGCCAGCAGCCAAGTCCCACAGATCACTGAAGCTTTCTTT. Translating it yields CASSQVPQITEAFF.

The table lists this clonotype with a count of one. This chain uses TRBV2 with TRBJ2-3; 11 nucleotides agree with TRBD2. V shed 7 bases, J shed 0 bases, and the junction held 9 bases outside the gene matches. This CDR3 has 17 amino acids. Per germline, CDR1 SNHLY and CDR2 FYNNEI. CDR3 coding DNA: TGTGCCAGCACGCCACTGACTAGCGGGGCTAGCACAGATACGCAGTATTTT. Encoded protein: CASTPLTSGASTDTQYF.

This clonotype was observed a handful of times. The chain joins TRBV20-1 to TRBJ2-7; D is ambiguous. Germline CDR1 DFQATT, CDR2 SNEGSKA (reference sequence). The CDR3 contains 12 residues. V was cut by 1 base and J by 5 bases, with 9 bases left in between. CDR3: CSARAFLDEQYF. The CDR3 nucleotides are TGCAGTGCTAGAGCGTTTCTTGACGAGCAGTACTTC.

This clonotype appeared once. The rearrangement uses TRBV18 and TRBJ2-7; D perhaps matches TRBD1 (6 bases). CDR3 length: 13 residues. V lost 3 bases, J lost 3 bases, and 9 bases lay in between. Germline V gene lookup returns CDR1 KGHSH and CDR2 LQKENI. The CDR3 here is CASSPTGYYEQYV. DNA for the CDR3: TGTGCCAGCTCACCGACAGGTTACTACGAGCAGTACGTC.